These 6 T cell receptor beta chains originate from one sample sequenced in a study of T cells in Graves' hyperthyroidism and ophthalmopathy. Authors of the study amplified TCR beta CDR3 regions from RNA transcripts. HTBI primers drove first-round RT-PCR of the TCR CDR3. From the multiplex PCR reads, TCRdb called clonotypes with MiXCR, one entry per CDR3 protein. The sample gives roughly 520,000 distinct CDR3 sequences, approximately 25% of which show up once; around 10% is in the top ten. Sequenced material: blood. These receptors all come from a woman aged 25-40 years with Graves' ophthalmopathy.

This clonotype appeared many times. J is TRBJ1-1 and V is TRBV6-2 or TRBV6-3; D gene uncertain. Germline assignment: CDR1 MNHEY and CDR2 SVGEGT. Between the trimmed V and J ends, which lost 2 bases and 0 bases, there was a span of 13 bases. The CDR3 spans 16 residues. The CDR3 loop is CASSYGEWRMNTEAFF. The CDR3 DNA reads TGTGCCAGCAGTTACGGGGAATGGAGAATGAACACTGAAGCTTTCTTT.

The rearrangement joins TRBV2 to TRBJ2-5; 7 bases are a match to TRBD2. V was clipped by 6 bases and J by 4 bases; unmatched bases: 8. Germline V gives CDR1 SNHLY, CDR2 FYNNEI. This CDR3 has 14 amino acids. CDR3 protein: CASRERDVIETQYF. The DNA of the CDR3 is TGTGCCAGCAGGGAGCGGGATGTGATAGAGACCCAGTACTTC. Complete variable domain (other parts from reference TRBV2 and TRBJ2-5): EPEVTQTPSHQVTQMGQEVILRCVPISNHLYFYWYRQILGQKVEFLVSFYNNEISEKSEIFDDQFSVERPDGSNFTLKIRSTKLEDSAMYFCASRERDVIETQYFGPGTRLLVL.

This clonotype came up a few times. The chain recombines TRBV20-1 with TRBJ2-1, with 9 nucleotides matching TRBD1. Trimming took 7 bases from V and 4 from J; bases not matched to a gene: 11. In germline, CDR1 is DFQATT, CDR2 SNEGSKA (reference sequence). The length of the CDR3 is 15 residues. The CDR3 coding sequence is TGCAGTGTGGGGGAGGACAGGGGTTGGTACAATGAGCAGTTCTTC. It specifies CSVGEDRGWYNEQFF.

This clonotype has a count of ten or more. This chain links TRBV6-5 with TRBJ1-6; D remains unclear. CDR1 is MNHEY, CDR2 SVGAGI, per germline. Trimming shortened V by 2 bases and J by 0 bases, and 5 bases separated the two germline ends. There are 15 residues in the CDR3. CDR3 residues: CASSYRSSYNSPLHF. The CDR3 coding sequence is TGTGCCAGCAGTTACCGGAGCTCCTATAATTCACCCCTCCACTTT.

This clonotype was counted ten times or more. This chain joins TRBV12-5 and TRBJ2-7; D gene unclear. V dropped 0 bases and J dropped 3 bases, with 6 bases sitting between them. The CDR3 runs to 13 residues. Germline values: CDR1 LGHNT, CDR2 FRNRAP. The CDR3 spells CASGLVRSYEQYF. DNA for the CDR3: TGTGCTAGTGGTTTGGTAAGGAGCTACGAGCAGTACTTC. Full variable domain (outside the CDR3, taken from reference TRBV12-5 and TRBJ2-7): DARVTQTPRHKVTEMGQEVTMRCQPILGHNTVFWYRQTMMQGLELLAYFRNRAPLDDSGMPKDRFSAEMPDATLATLKIQPSEPRDSAVYFCASGLVRSYEQYFGPGTRLTVT.

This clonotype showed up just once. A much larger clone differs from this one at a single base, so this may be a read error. The CDR3: CASSQGGEIYGQYF. The CDR3 DNA follows: TGCGCCAGCAGCCAAGGCGGCGAGATCTACGGGCAGTACTTC. The chain combines TRBV4-1 with TRBJ2-7; no clear D gene. Germline assignment: CDR1 MGHRA and CDR2 YSYEKL. This CDR3 is built from 14 residues.